What follows are 29 T cell receptor beta chains derived from one specimen sequenced in a study of T-cell reconstitution after alpha-beta-depleted transplantation in children. TCRbeta library construction was performed incorporating unique molecular identifiers. TCRdb processed the PCR reads anew with MiXCR; each CDR3 protein has one entry. This table has fewer than 550,000 distinct CDR3 sequences, about a tenth appearing once. The input for sequencing was PBMCs from the stem cell graft donor, taken from the stem cell graft. Source of these receptors: a human donor who donated a stem cell graft to a child with acute myeloid leukemia.

This clonotype showed up many times. V and J are TRBV20-1 and TRBJ1-5; 8 bases agree with TRBD1. The CDR3 is 14 residues long. V dropped 0 bases and J dropped 4; count of bases not matched to a gene: 2. The germline V gene encodes CDR1 DFQATT and CDR2 SNEGSKA (reference sequence). DNA for the CDR3: TGCAGTGCTAGAGATACAGGGGGAAATCAGCCCCAGCATTTT. Translated: CSARDTGGNQPQHF.

Written as DNA, the CDR3 is TGTGCCAGCAGCGGTACCAACCGAAAGGGACAGGGTGGCTATGGCTACACCTTC. This sequence encodes CASSGTNRKGQGGYGYTF. This chain links TRBV9 with TRBJ1-2; 9 bases agree with TRBD1. The V gene's germline CDR1 is SGDLS and CDR2 YYNGEE. The CDR3 extends over 18 amino acids. V was pared by 3 bases and J by 4 bases, with 16 bases of the junction left unmatched.

The chain couples TRBV25-1 to TRBJ1-2, with TRBD1 identical over 9 bases. The CDR3 contains 14 residues. Germline V CDR1 and CDR2: MGHDK, SYGVNS. Germline trimming cut 2 bases from V and 7 bases from J; bases unmatched to any gene: 5. CDR3 in amino acids: CASSEARTGAGYTF. CDR3 nucleotides: TGTGCCAGCAGTGAAGCTAGGACAGGGGCTGGCTACACCTTC.

This clonotype appeared a few times. This sequence joins TRBV11-2 and TRBJ1-2; 12 nucleotides align to TRBD1. The CDR3 is 17 residues long. CDR1 is SGHAT and CDR2 is FQNNGV in the germline V gene. The trim removed 1 base at V and 1 base at J, leaving 4 bases unmatched. The CDR3 coding sequence is TGTGCCAGCAGCTTAGGAGGGACAGGGGGCCATAACTATGGCTACACCTTC. Translation: CASSLGGTGGHNYGYTF.

This clonotype was seen ten or more times. The rearrangement links TRBV5-1 to TRBJ2-5, with 7 bases that match TRBD1. Per germline, CDR1 SGHRS and CDR2 YFSETQ. The CDR3 spans 12 residues. Unmatched junction bases numbered 5, after V lost 3 bases and J lost 9 bases. The CDR3: CASSSDRNSQYF. Written as DNA, the CDR3 is TGCGCCAGCAGCTCGGACAGGAACTCCCAGTACTTC.

The chain uses TRBV3-1 and TRBJ2-3; 10 nucleotides align to TRBD2. The CDR3 is 18 amino acids. The V and J ends lost 5 bases and 5 bases, in that order; junction bases with no gene match: 16. Germline V gene sequence: CDR1 LGHDT, CDR2 YNNKEL (reference sequence). For the CDR3, the DNA is TGTGCCAGCAGCAGCCAAGAAGCCAGCGGGAGGGCCTTAGATACGCAGTATTTT. Amino acids: CASSSQEASGRALDTQYF.

This clonotype was counted between two and nine times. The chain is built from TRBV20-1 and TRBJ2-3, with TRBD2 matching 11 bases. V lost 6 bases to trimming and J lost 4 bases; unmatched junction nucleotides: 18. Germline values: CDR1 DFQATT, CDR2 SNEGSKA (reference sequence). This CDR3 is 18 amino acids long. This chain's CDR3 is CSADGRTSGWRGPDTQYF. The CDR3 coding sequence is TGCAGTGCCGATGGGCGGACTAGCGGGTGGAGGGGCCCAGATACGCAGTATTTT.

This clonotype was recorded a few times. In DNA form, the CDR3 reads TGCAGTGCTCTAGACTTTATGAGAAGCAATCAGCCCCAGCATTTT. Translated, it gives CSALDFMRSNQPQHF. This chain uses TRBV20-1 with TRBJ1-5; D gene ambiguous. CDR3 length equals 15 residues. V lost 5 bases and J 1 base, leaving 15 bases between the germline ends. Germline V gives CDR1 DFQATT, CDR2 SNEGSKA (reference sequence).

The chain employs TRBV30 and TRBJ2-2, with D tentatively TRBD1 (6 bases). Germline V lookup: CDR1 GTSNPN, CDR2 SVGIG (reference sequence). This CDR3 is 12 amino acids long. V was cut by 2 bases and J by 5 bases, with 6 bases left in between. The CDR3 is CAWSRGTGELFF. DNA of the CDR3: TGTGCCTGGAGTAGGGGGACCGGGGAGCTGTTTTTT.

This clonotype was seen at least ten times. The chain couples TRBV7-2 to TRBJ2-1; D is undetermined. The CDR3 is 14 amino acids. V lost 1 base and J 6 bases, leaving 10 bases between the germline ends. Germline-derived CDR1 and CDR2 are SGHTA and FQGNSA. CDR3 DNA: TGTGCCAGCAGCTTAGGGGGAAGGGCCAATGAGCAGTTCTTC. Its translation is CASSLGGRANEQFF.

In this sample, this clonotype turned up a few times. The V and J genes are TRBV12-3 or TRBV12-4 and TRBJ1-5; D perhaps matches TRBD1 (5 bases). There are 14 residues in the CDR3. Trimming shortened V by 4 bases and J by 1 base, and 8 bases separated the two germline ends. CDR3 residues: CASSWGVSNQPQHF. CDR3 in DNA: TGTGCCAGCAGTTGGGGGGTCAGCAATCAGCCCCAGCATTTT.

This clonotype turned up a few times. The chain employs TRBV20-1 and TRBJ2-7, with D unresolved. This CDR3 is built from 13 residues. Germline CDR1 reads DFQATT; CDR2 reads SNEGSKA (reference sequence). With 0 bases removed from V and 3 bases from J, the gap between germline ends came to 9 bases. CDR3 nucleotides: TGCAGTGCTAGAGACCGAGAATACTACGAGCAGTACTTC. This gives the protein CSARDREYYEQYF.

This clonotype was counted only a few times. The rearrangement uses TRBV11-2 and TRBJ2-1; D tentatively reads TRBD1 or TRBD2 (6 bases each). This CDR3 has 19 residues. The V gene lost 1 base and the J gene lost 0 bases, with 19 bases spanning the gap. Germline CDR1 SGHAT, CDR2 FQNNGV. The CDR3 spells CASSLVWGTWGASYNEQFF. DNA for the CDR3: TGTGCCAGCAGCTTAGTTTGGGGCACATGGGGGGCCTCCTACAATGAGCAGTTCTTC.

This clonotype has a handful of counts. This chain links TRBV5-1 with TRBJ2-1; D may correspond to TRBD1 or TRBD2 (5 bases each). The CDR3 extends over 14 amino acids. Between the trimmed V and J ends, which lost 2 bases and 10 bases, there was a span of 16 bases. Germline-derived CDR1 and CDR2 are SGHRS and YFSETQ. CDR3 nucleotides: TGCGCCAGCAGCTTCTCCGGGACCGTCCCGGAGCAGTTCTTC. Amino acids: CASSFSGTVPEQFF. The variable domain in full, with the rest retrieved from reference TRBV5-1 and TRBJ2-1, is KAGVTQTPRYLIKTRGQQVTLSCSPISGHRSVSWYQQTPGQGLQFLFEYFSETQRNKGNFPGRFSGRQFSNSRSEMNVSTLELGDSALYLCASSFSGTVPEQFFGPGTRLTVL.

In this sample, this clonotype turned up a few times. The chain uses TRBV10-2 and TRBJ2-3; perhaps TRBD1 as D (5 bases). CDR1 and CDR2 from the germline V gene are WSHSY and SAAADI. Trimming removed 2 bases from V and 8 bases from J, with 14 bases in between. This CDR3 comprises 14 residues. CDR3 bases: TGCGCCAGCAGTGAGCCTCCGCGTGGGGCTACGCAGTATTTT. This gives the protein CASSEPPRGATQYF.

This clonotype was detected only a few times. The chain combines TRBV18 with TRBJ2-5; 8 bases agree with TRBD2. With V trimmed by 3 bases and J by 3 bases, 6 bases remained unmatched. The CDR3 totals 15 residues. Germline CDR1 KGHSH, CDR2 LQKENI. DNA of the CDR3: TGTGCCAGCTCACCTGGCATAGCGGGGAAAGAGACCCAGTACTTC. The encoded protein is CASSPGIAGKETQYF.

This rearrangement joins TRBV12-3 or TRBV12-4 to TRBJ2-1; 8 bases line up with TRBD2. Losses at the gene ends were 6 bases for V and 2 bases for J; bases not matched to a gene: 6. The CDR3 sequence is 15 residues long. This CDR3 is CASRKQAGAYNEQFF. DNA for the CDR3: TGTGCCAGCAGGAAACAAGCGGGAGCCTACAATGAGCAGTTCTTC.

Only a few counts were recorded for this clonotype. The chain couples TRBV20-1 to TRBJ2-3, with TRBD1 matching over 7 bases. The CDR3 length is 15 residues. The V and J ends lost 0 bases and 0 bases, in that order; junction bases with no gene match: 3. Per germline, CDR1 DFQATT and CDR2 SNEGSKA (reference sequence). In DNA form, the CDR3 reads TGCAGTGCTAGAGACCCGGGACAGAGCACAGATACGCAGTATTTT. Its protein is CSARDPGQSTDTQYF.

The J gene is TRBJ2-5, the V gene TRBV27; no clear D gene. The CDR3 sequence is 13 residues long. Germline values: CDR1 MNHEY, CDR2 SMNVEV (reference sequence). The V gene lost 5 bases and the J gene lost 1 base, with 8 bases spanning the gap. This CDR3 reads CASSPHPQETQYF. Written as DNA, the CDR3 is TGTGCCAGCAGTCCACACCCCCAAGAGACCCAGTACTTC.

This clonotype was found a few times. The CDR3 region has the DNA TGTGCCAGCAGTTTAAACGGGCAAAAACTGTTTTTT. This codes for CASSLNGQKLFF. The V call is TRBV27, the J call TRBJ1-4; unclear D gene. The V gene lost 2 bases and the J gene lost 9 bases, with 7 bases spanning the gap. The germline V gene encodes CDR1 MNHEY and CDR2 SMNVEV (reference sequence). This CDR3 has 12 residues.

The chain employs TRBV15 and TRBJ1-5; no definite D call. Germline lookup yields CDR1 LNHNV and CDR2 YYDKDF (reference sequence). CDR3 length: 14 amino acids. The V end lost 2 bases, the J end lost 6 bases, and 11 bases lay between the germline ends. The DNA for the CDR3 is TGTGCCACCAGCAGACGTTTAGTGGTTCAGCCCCAGCATTTT. Protein: CATSRRLVVQPQHF.

This clonotype was found many times. The chain has TRBV7-2 and TRBJ1-1; 9 bases align to TRBD1. CDR1 is SGHTA and CDR2 is FQGNSA in the germline V gene. CDR3 length: 15 residues. J lost 2 bases, V lost 4 bases, and 5 bases had no gene match. Here the CDR3 reads CASSSRTGVNTEAFF. DNA for the CDR3: TGTGCCAGCAGCTCCCGGACAGGGGTTAACACTGAAGCTTTCTTT.

This clonotype was observed many times. The genes are TRBV21-1 and TRBJ1-1; TRBD1, the table's D call, lacks a check against the DNA. TRBV21-1 is reported as a pseudogene. CDR3 size: 15 residues. CDR3 nucleotides: TGTGCCAGGTCAACCGAGGGGGGCTACGTGAAGGAAGCTTTCTTT. Its translation is CARSTEGGYVKEAFF.

This chain connects TRBV4-2 to TRBJ2-6; D is perhaps TRBD1 or TRBD2 (5 bases each). This CDR3 has 17 residues. The V and J ends lost 5 bases and 0 bases respectively, with 14 bases between them. Germline CDR1 and CDR2: LGHNA and YNFKEQ. Here the CDR3 reads CASSGRDGNSGANVLTF. CDR3 in DNA: TGTGCCAGCAGCGGAAGGGACGGAAACTCTGGGGCCAACGTCCTGACTTTC.

The chain uses TRBV5-4 and TRBJ2-1; TRBD1 aligns across 8 bases. Losses at the gene ends were 5 bases for V and 1 base for J; bases not matched to a gene: 8. The CDR3 extends over 16 amino acids. Looked up from germline, CDR1 is SGHNT and CDR2 is YYREEE (reference sequence). The CDR3 loop reads CASSSGQGKSYNEQFF. The CDR3, as DNA: TGTGCCAGCAGTAGCGGACAGGGAAAATCCTACAATGAGCAGTTCTTC. The full variable domain, completed using reference TRBV5-4 and TRBJ2-1, is ETGVTQSPTHLIKTRGQQVTLRCSSQSGHNTVSWYQQALGQGPQFIFQYYREEENGRGNFPPRFSGLQFPNYSSELNVNALELDDSALYLCASSSGQGKSYNEQFFGPGTRLTVL.

The table lists this clonotype with many counts. V gene TRBV5-5 combines with J gene TRBJ2-1, with D maybe TRBD1 (6 bases). Deletions cut 1 base from V and 9 bases from J, with 14 bases between. Germline CDR1 is SGHKS and CDR2 is YYEKEE (reference sequence). This CDR3 spans 14 amino acids. As DNA, the CDR3 is TGTGCCAGCAGCTTGTACAACTGGGGGCCTGAGCAGTTCTTC. Protein sequence: CASSLYNWGPEQFF.

A few counts support this clonotype. The V call is TRBV6-2 or TRBV6-3, the J call TRBJ2-3; 8 bases fit TRBD2. The CDR3 covers 14 residues. Germline CDR1 and CDR2: MNHEY and SVGEGT. After removal of 5 bases from V and 3 bases from J, the junction contained 4 bases not matched to a gene. DNA for the CDR3: TGTGCCAGCAGTAGGACTAGCAGGACAGATACGCAGTATTTT. Protein sequence: CASSRTSRTDTQYF.

V gene TRBV7-2 combines with J gene TRBJ2-1; no definite D call. Deletions cut 5 bases from V and 5 bases from J, with 10 bases between. Germline V gene data show CDR1 as SGHTA and CDR2 as FQGNSA. This CDR3 has 13 amino acids. CDR3 amino acids: CASSRPQNNEQFF. CDR3 DNA: TGTGCCAGCAGCCGCCCACAGAACAATGAGCAGTTCTTC.

V gene TRBV7-2 combines with J gene TRBJ1-5, with no clear D. The V gene lost 4 bases and the J gene lost 6 bases, with 10 bases spanning the gap. The CDR3 loop spans 13 amino acids. Per the germline V gene, CDR1 is SGHTA and CDR2 is FQGNSA. The DNA of the CDR3 is TGTGCCAGCAGCTCTCGTGAGGTTCAGCCCCAGCATTTT. Amino acids: CASSSREVQPQHF.